This section outlines one TCR beta chain sequence together with its context. Its antigen is as yet unknown. Described treatment: roughly 18 received Ad26.COV2.S at low or high dose, single or two shots; 5 received placebo; per-sample allocation not given. Collection of samples fell on day 63 after the first vaccine or placebo injection. Adults aged 18-55 years in Boston included the donor. This record belongs to a study of Ad26.COV2.S vaccination and SARS-CoV-2 variants. At the level of the study: Doses of Ad26.COV2.S were injected into muscle once or twice, 56 days apart.

Assay: immunoSEQ multiplex PCR; the TCRdb copy retains only in-frame clones and omits some. This table has fewer than 900,000 clones, approximately 88% appearing once. Deletions cut 5 bases from V and 3 bases from J, with 8 bases between. The CDR3 sequence is 13 residues long. CDR1 is SNHLY, CDR2 FYNNEI, per germline. Study findings and constraints: Substantial breadth in spike-specific CD8+ and CD4+ T cell responses was reportedly seen after vaccination. With respect to non-spike TCR breadth, vaccine and placebo recipients were similar.

The sequence was collected from a person aged 18-65 years who received the Ad26.COV2.S COVID-19 vaccine or a placebo. The sample was peripheral blood, taken in a trial of Ad26.COV2.S vaccine versus placebo. The J gene is TRBJ1-5, the V gene TRBV2, with D hard to call. In DNA, the CDR3 is TGTGCCAGCAGTCAGGACCCCAATCAGCCCCAGCATTTT. This codes for CASSQDPNQPQHF.